What follows are 23 T cell receptor beta chains derived from one specimen sequenced in a study of T-cell reconstitution after alpha-beta-depleted transplantation in children. Unique molecular identifiers were incorporated into the prepared TCRbeta library. TCRdb itself ran the PCR reads through MiXCR, one entry per CDR3 protein. This table has over 550,000 distinct CDR3 sequences, 8% to 11% appearing once. The sequencing used PBMCs from the stem cell graft donor, collected from the stem cell graft. These receptors were collected from a human donor who donated a stem cell graft to a child with acute myeloid leukemia.

This clonotype has a handful of counts. The chain is built from TRBV5-1 and TRBJ2-3, with 10 nucleotides matching TRBD2. Germline V gene sequence: CDR1 SGHRS, CDR2 YFSETQ. Unmatched junction bases numbered 11, after V lost 0 bases and J lost 4 bases. The CDR3 consists of 18 residues. The CDR3 sequence: CASSLGRTSGMIADTQYF. CDR3 nucleotides: TGCGCCAGCAGCTTGGGGAGGACTAGCGGTATGATTGCAGATACGCAGTATTTT.

A few counts support this clonotype. The chain recombines TRBV20-1 with TRBJ2-2; TRBD1 aligns across 9 bases. Germline CDR1 and CDR2: DFQATT and SNEGSKA (reference sequence). The CDR3 is made up of 14 amino acids. V lost 6 bases, J lost 3 bases, and 5 bases stayed unmatched. In DNA form, the CDR3 reads TGCAGTGCCAACAGGGGGCTCGACACCGGGGAGCTGTTTTTT. Its protein is CSANRGLDTGELFF.

J is TRBJ2-7 and V is TRBV7-2, with D tentatively TRBD1 or TRBD2 (7 bases each). V lost 6 bases and J lost 2, with 17 bases in between. Germline V gene lookup returns CDR1 SGHTA and CDR2 FQGNSA. The CDR3 is 15 amino acids. The DNA for the CDR3 is TGTGCCAGCAGGCGGGGGCAGGGGGTTCCCTACGAGCAGTACTTC. As protein: CASRRGQGVPYEQYF.

The chain uses TRBV7-2 and TRBJ1-6; D may be TRBD1 (5 bases). The CDR3 loop spans 15 amino acids. The V end was cut by 1 base, the J end by 5 bases, with 9 bases between. The germline V gene has CDR1 SGHTA and CDR2 FQGNSA. The CDR3 spells CASSLVGQDNSPLHF. The DNA of the CDR3 is TGTGCCAGCAGCTTAGTAGGACAAGATAATTCACCCCTCCACTTT.

The rearrangement links TRBV7-2 to TRBJ2-2; D gene ambiguous. V was cut by 4 bases and J by 6 bases, with 9 bases left in between. The CDR3 consists of 13 residues. Germline-derived CDR1 and CDR2 are SGHTA and FQGNSA. CDR3 in amino acids: CASSSTLAGELFF. DNA for the CDR3: TGTGCCAGCAGCTCGACACTCGCCGGGGAGCTGTTTTTT. The variable domain in full, with the rest retrieved from reference TRBV7-2 and TRBJ2-2, is GAGVSQSPSNKVTEKGKDVELRCDPISGHTALYWYRQSLGQGLEFLIYFQGNSAPDKSGLPSDRFSAERTGGSVSTLTIQRTQQEDSAVYLCASSSTLAGELFFGEGSRLTVL.

The sample holds many counts of this clonotype. The rearrangement uses TRBV5-1 and TRBJ2-2; the D gene could be TRBD1 or TRBD2 (5 bases each). The germline V gene has CDR1 SGHRS and CDR2 YFSETQ. The CDR3 contains 14 residues. V was cut by 3 bases and J by 4 bases, with 10 bases left in between. The CDR3 DNA is TGCGCCAGCAGCTCCGGGACCACCACCGGGGAGCTGTTTTTT. This sequence encodes CASSSGTTTGELFF. Full variable domain (rest looked up from reference TRBV5-1 and TRBJ2-2): KAGVTQTPRYLIKTRGQQVTLSCSPISGHRSVSWYQQTPGQGLQFLFEYFSETQRNKGNFPGRFSGRQFSNSRSEMNVSTLELGDSALYLCASSSGTTTGELFFGEGSRLTVL.

This rearrangement joins TRBV7-8 to TRBJ1-5; TRBD1 matches 8 bases. Germline-derived CDR1 and CDR2 are SGHVS and FQNEAQ. With V trimmed by 5 bases and J by 7 bases, 10 bases remained unmatched. This CDR3 spans 15 amino acids. The CDR3 loop reads CASSTNQGAGQPQHF. The CDR3 DNA is TGTGCCAGCAGCACAAACCAGGGGGCTGGGCAGCCCCAGCATTTT.

This clonotype was counted only a few times. V usage is TRBV5-1 and J usage is TRBJ2-7; the D gene is possibly TRBD1 (6 bases). The CDR3 has 14 amino acids. V was cut by 1 base and J by 5 bases, with 13 bases left in between. Germline V CDR1 and CDR2: SGHRS, YFSETQ. The CDR3 here is CASSLSWGQDEQYF. In DNA, the CDR3 is TGCGCCAGCAGCTTGTCGTGGGGGCAGGACGAGCAGTACTTC.

This clonotype was seen repeatedly, ten times or more. The genes are TRBV20-1 and TRBJ2-1, with 12 bases fitting TRBD2. Germline V CDR1 and CDR2: DFQATT, SNEGSKA (reference sequence). After removal of 5 bases from V and 9 bases from J, the junction contained 14 bases not matched to a gene. The CDR3 is 16 residues long. CDR3 residues: CSAPSSGRAMSGEQFF. The CDR3, as DNA: TGCAGTGCTCCCTCTAGCGGGAGGGCTATGTCGGGTGAGCAGTTCTTC.

The rearrangement uses TRBV20-1 and TRBJ2-7, with D perhaps TRBD2 (6 bases). CDR1 is DFQATT, CDR2 SNEGSKA, per germline (reference sequence). The CDR3 consists of 17 residues. Written as DNA, the CDR3 is TGCTGCGCTAGCCCCCTCCGGGGTGGAGGGAATCCCCACGAGCAGTACTTC. Protein sequence: CCASPLRGGGNPHEQYF.

This clonotype appeared many times. This chain connects TRBV7-2 to TRBJ2-2; 7 bases fit TRBD2. CDR3 length: 16 amino acids. The J segment lost 1 base and the V segment lost 0 bases, leaving 2 bases of the junction unmatched. Per the germline V gene, CDR1 is SGHTA and CDR2 is FQGNSA. The CDR3 DNA reads TGTGCCAGCAGCTTAGCGGGGGGGAGGAACACCGGGGAGCTGTTTTTT. It is translated as CASSLAGGRNTGELFF.

The chain employs TRBV7-8 and TRBJ1-2; the D gene is possibly TRBD1 (6 bases). The CDR3 loop spans 13 amino acids. Germline CDR1 reads SGHVS; CDR2 reads FQNEAQ. V was shortened by 2 bases and J by 8 bases, with 12 bases between the two germline ends. Written as DNA, the CDR3 is TGTGCCAGCAGCTTAAAGGGGACAACAGGCTACACCTTC. This codes for CASSLKGTTGYTF.

This clonotype has more than one count but fewer than ten. V usage is TRBV7-2 and J usage is TRBJ2-7; the D is unclear. Germline CDR1 is SGHTA and CDR2 is FQGNSA. Deletions cut 8 bases from V and 4 bases from J, with 9 bases between. The CDR3 consists of 11 residues. The CDR3 bases are TGTGCCAGCGGGTCGCTTTACGAGCAGTACTTC. Protein product: CASGSLYEQYF.

V and J are TRBV4-3 and TRBJ2-3, with D perhaps matching TRBD2 (5 bases). This CDR3 comprises 17 residues. Germline lookup yields CDR1 LGHNA and CDR2 YSLEER. Trimming removed 0 bases at V and 2 bases at J, with 15 bases between. The CDR3 sequence: CASSQERALKPTDTQYF. In DNA form, the CDR3 reads TGCGCCAGCAGCCAAGAGAGGGCCTTAAAACCCACAGATACGCAGTATTTT.

At least ten counts were recorded for this clonotype. This chain connects TRBV20-1 to TRBJ2-3, with 7 bases identical to TRBD1. Germline V gives CDR1 DFQATT, CDR2 SNEGSKA (reference sequence). CDR3 size: 16 residues. V lost 4 bases, J lost 4 bases, and 14 bases stayed unmatched. The CDR3 DNA reads as TGCAGTGCTACGGACCGACGGAAGGGGGCATCAGATACGCAGTATTTT. It specifies CSATDRRKGASDTQYF.

In DNA, the CDR3 is TGCGCCAGCAGGAGCCTAGGGACAAGTGAGCAGTTCTTC. This sequence encodes CASRSLGTSEQFF. V gene TRBV5-1 combines with J gene TRBJ2-1, with D possibly matching TRBD1 (6 bases). The V end was cut by 5 bases, the J end by 9 bases, with 15 bases between. The CDR3 consists of 13 residues. In germline, CDR1 is SGHRS, CDR2 YFSETQ.

In this sample, this clonotype turned up a few times. The chain employs TRBV29-1 and TRBJ2-3; D gene ambiguous. V was trimmed by 7 bases and J by 2 bases, leaving 13 bases between them. This CDR3 has 13 amino acids. Per germline, CDR1 SQVTM and CDR2 ANQGSEA. CDR3 in DNA: TGCAGCGCCGCAGTTATAGCCACAGATACGCAGTATTTT. Residues: CSAAVIATDTQYF.

This clonotype has more than one count but fewer than ten. The rearrangement joins TRBV24-1 to TRBJ1-5, with D perhaps matching TRBD1 (6 bases). Trimming left V 4 bases short and J 7 bases short, with 13 bases between. Germline V gives CDR1 KGHDR, CDR2 SFDVKD. This CDR3 comprises 14 residues. The CDR3 DNA reads as TGTGCCACCAGTGAACCCGGACAGACCCAGCCCCAGCATTTT. Translated, it gives CATSEPGQTQPQHF.

V and J are TRBV11-2 and TRBJ2-1; 12 nucleotides line up with TRBD2. The CDR3 runs 16 residues. Trimming removed 4 bases from V and 3 bases from J; junction bases left unmatched: 4. CDR1 is SGHAT and CDR2 is FQNNGV in the germline V gene. CDR3 bases: TGTGCCAGCAGCTCCCGGACTAGCGGGATCTACAATGAGCAGTTCTTC. Encoded protein: CASSSRTSGIYNEQFF.

This clonotype was seen only a few times. The chain recombines TRBV6-2 or TRBV6-3 with TRBJ2-1; 8 bases match TRBD1. This CDR3 spans 16 amino acids. The V and J ends lost 0 bases and 2 bases, in that order; junction bases with no gene match: 3. CDR1 and CDR2 from the germline V gene are MNHEY and SVGEGT. The CDR3 sequence: CASSYSTGGAYNEQFF. In DNA form, the CDR3 reads TGTGCCAGCAGTTACTCTACAGGGGGAGCCTACAATGAGCAGTTCTTC.

The chain is built from TRBV12-5 and TRBJ2-3, with unresolved D. CDR1 and CDR2 (germline): LGHNT, FRNRAP. The germline V and J ends were trimmed by 2 bases and 5 bases, with 2 bases remaining between them. The CDR3 is 11 amino acids. The CDR3 spells CASGLRDTQYF. CDR3 coding DNA: TGTGCTAGTGGTTTGAGAGATACGCAGTATTTT.

This clonotype showed up many times. The chain combines TRBV29-1 with TRBJ1-2, with 8 nucleotides matching TRBD1. The CDR3 extends over 12 amino acids. The trim removed 6 bases at V and 4 bases at J, leaving 4 bases unmatched. The germline CDR1 and CDR2 sequences are SQVTM and ANQGSEA. The CDR3 spells CSVETGVYGYTF. The CDR3 coding sequence is TGCAGCGTAGAGACAGGGGTCTATGGCTACACCTTC.

In its sample, this clonotype was seen a few times. The gene calls are TRBV7-2 and TRBJ2-3; TRBD2 is a possible D gene (6 bases). V was shortened by 3 bases and J by 0 bases, with 10 bases between the two germline ends. Germline CDR1 and CDR2: SGHTA and FQGNSA. The CDR3 is 15 amino acids. CDR3 protein: CASSFGTSSTDTQYF. In nucleotides, the CDR3 is TGTGCCAGCAGCTTCGGGACTTCTAGCACAGATACGCAGTATTTT.